What follows describes a single TCR beta chain. Recipients received nonmyeloablative bone marrow transplants from related graft donors, with transient mixed chimerism. Libraries were prepared by immunoSEQ multiplex PCR; TCRdb keeps only in-frame clonotypes and omits some of them. The repertoire includes 84,000 or so clones, 93% of them detected once, and around 1.6% sits in the top ten. This sample was included in a study of Tregs in tolerant kidney transplant recipients. Germline trimming cut 4 bases from V and 5 bases from J; bases unmatched to any gene: 4. Germline CDR1 and CDR2: MNHNY and SVGAGI (reference sequence). The CDR3 covers 13 residues.

Material: CD4+ T cells from blood (PBMCs), obtained 12 months after the transplant. The TCR was taken from a human patient who received a combined kidney and bone marrow transplant. These T cells may partly come from the graft donor. This chain joins TRBV6-6 and TRBJ1-1; 7 bases map to TRBD1. Written as DNA, the CDR3 is TGTGCCAGCAGTTGGGACAGAAGAACTGAAGCTTTCTTT. Translating it yields CASSWDRRTEAFF.